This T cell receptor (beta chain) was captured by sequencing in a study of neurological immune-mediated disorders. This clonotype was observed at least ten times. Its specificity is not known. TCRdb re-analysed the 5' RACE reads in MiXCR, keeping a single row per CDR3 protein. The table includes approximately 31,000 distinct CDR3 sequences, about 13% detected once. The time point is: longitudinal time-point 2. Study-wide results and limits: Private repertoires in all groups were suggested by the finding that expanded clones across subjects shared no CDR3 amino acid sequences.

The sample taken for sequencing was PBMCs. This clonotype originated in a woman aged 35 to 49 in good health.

DNA for the CDR3: TGTGCCTGGAACCGGCTCTCTGGGGCCAACGTCCTGACTTTC. Its translation: CAWNRLSGANVLTF. The V gene is TRBV30, the J gene TRBJ2-6; D is undetermined. Trimming removed 4 bases from V and 0 bases from J, with 7 bases in between. This CDR3 spans 14 amino acids. CDR1 GTSNPN and CDR2 SVGIG come from the germline V gene (reference sequence).